This T cell receptor (beta chain) stems from a study of blood T cell repertoires in COVID-19. In the authors' methods: For nucleated cells, counts were estimated from reference gene primer amplification. Some clones are missing from TCRdb's copy, which holds only in-frame ones; the method was immunoSEQ multiplex PCR. The V and J calls and clone size are taken from that table; D and trimming were inferred from the DNA. In the table there are just under 50,000 clones, less than 80% of which are singletons. Germline V gene data show CDR1 as SGHDT and CDR2 as YYEEEE. Between the trimmed V and J ends, which lost 0 bases and 5 bases, there was a span of 11 bases. This CDR3 has 14 amino acids.

The sample comprised peripheral blood. The chain uses TRBV5-6 and TRBJ1-1; no clear D gene. The TCR sequence derives from a man between 70 and 80 years old with acute or convalescent COVID-19. CDR3 region: CASSLVSAGTEAFF. CDR3 nucleotides: TGTGCCAGCAGCTTGGTATCGGCGGGGACTGAAGCTTTCTTT.